The 11 T cell receptor beta chains below come from one sample, sequenced in a study of T-cell reconstitution after alpha-beta-depleted transplantation in children. Preparing the TCRbeta library involved the use of unique molecular identifiers. Each CDR3 protein gets one entry after TCRdb re-called the PCR reads with MiXCR. The table records hundreds of thousands of distinct CDR3 sequences, around a sixth of them present only once. Material: PBMCs from the stem cell graft donor, obtained from the stem cell graft. The receptors shown here come from a human donor who donated a stem cell graft to a child with acute myeloid leukemia.

In this sample, this clonotype turned up a few times. This sequence joins TRBV7-2 and TRBJ2-5; a possible D gene is TRBD2 (5 bases). This CDR3 is built from 16 residues. Trimming took 3 bases from V and 4 from J, leaving 18 bases between them. Germline V lookup: CDR1 SGHTA, CDR2 FQGNSA. The CDR3 sequence: CASSFGLGSVGETQYF. The CDR3 DNA is TGTGCCAGCAGCTTCGGACTGGGTTCGGTAGGAGAGACCCAGTACTTC.

CDR3 in amino acids: CASSQTPGLAGKETQYF. The CDR3 DNA reads as TGTGCCAGCAGCCAAACACCGGGACTAGCGGGGAAAGAGACCCAGTACTTC. V is TRBV7-9 and J is TRBJ2-5; 13 bases line up with TRBD2. The CDR3 has 17 residues. Germline V gene sequence: CDR1 SEHNR, CDR2 FQNEAQ (reference sequence). V lost 5 bases, J lost 3 bases, and 9 bases stayed unmatched.

The gene calls are TRBV21-1 and TRBJ2-3; the table calls TRBD1, which could not be checked here. TRBV21-1 is shown as a pseudogene. CDR3 length equals 21 residues. For the CDR3, the DNA is TGTGCCAGCAGCGAAGCAAAGATTATCAGGGGCCCCCAAGGGATCACAGATACGCAGTATTTT. Residues: CASSEAKIIRGPQGITDTQYF.

This clonotype was recorded many times. The genes are TRBV21-1 and TRBJ1-5. TRBV21-1 is noted as a pseudogene. The CDR3 runs 12 residues. This chain's CDR3 is CASSKETQPQHF. The CDR3, as DNA: TGTGCCAGCAGCAAAGAGACCCAGCCCCAGCATTTT.

In its sample, this clonotype was seen a few times. The gene calls are TRBV9 and TRBJ2-6; D gene uncertain. This CDR3 has 13 residues. In germline, CDR1 is SGDLS, CDR2 YYNGEE. Trimming took off 4 bases at V and 4 bases at J, with 6 bases between the two ends. CDR3 amino acids: CASSTPGANVLTF. The CDR3 nucleotides are TGTGCCAGCAGCACCCCCGGGGCCAACGTCCTGACTTTC.

This clonotype was picked up many times. This chain connects TRBV20-1 to TRBJ1-2, with D tentatively TRBD1 (6 bases). This CDR3 is 13 amino acids long. V was shortened by 4 bases and J by 6 bases, with 15 bases between the two germline ends. Germline CDR1 DFQATT, CDR2 SNEGSKA (reference sequence). The CDR3 DNA reads TGCAGTGCTACTCAGGGACACCTCGATGGCTACACCTTC. It is translated as CSATQGHLDGYTF.

This clonotype showed up just a few times. The chain joins TRBV7-2 to TRBJ2-1, with D perhaps being TRBD1 or TRBD2 (5 bases each). CDR1 SGHTA and CDR2 FQGNSA come from the germline V gene. The length of the CDR3 is 15 residues. V dropped 3 bases and J dropped 7 bases, with 16 bases sitting between them. Here the CDR3 reads CASSLWDQTGNEQFF. CDR3 DNA: TGTGCCAGCAGCTTGTGGGACCAAACGGGTAATGAGCAGTTCTTC.

This clonotype appeared many times. The chain is built from TRBV12-5 and TRBJ2-1; possible D gene TRBD1, 7 bases. Per the germline V gene, CDR1 is LGHNT and CDR2 is FRNRAP. This CDR3 spans 11 amino acids. The V end lost 6 bases, the J end lost 14 bases, and 14 bases lay between the germline ends. The CDR3: CASGPLRGEFF. The CDR3 nucleotides are TGTGCTAGTGGCCCACTCAGGGGGGAGTTCTTC.

This clonotype has only a few counts. The rearrangement links TRBV7-6 to TRBJ1-3; D gene ambiguous. The CDR3 covers 15 residues. Trimming stripped 5 bases from V and 0 bases from J, with 11 bases between. The germline V gene encodes CDR1 SGHVS and CDR2 FNYEAQ. In DNA form, the CDR3 reads TGTGCCAGCAGCCCGACCTCCTACTCTGGAAACACCATATATTTT. Amino acids: CASSPTSYSGNTIYF.

Points on this clonotype: One base away lies a much larger clone, so this may be a sequencing read error. The chain couples TRBV20-1 to TRBJ1-1, with TRBD1 matching over 8 bases. The trim removed 0 bases at V and 8 bases at J, leaving 11 bases unmatched. The CDR3 contains 15 residues. Per the germline V gene, CDR1 is DFQATT and CDR2 is SNEGSKA (reference sequence). The CDR3 region is CSARDPIGTGPEAFF. CDR3 sequence (DNA): TGCAGTGCTAGAGATCCCATTGGGACAGGCCCAGAAGCTTTCTTT.

With regard to this clonotype: Being one base from a much bigger clone, this may be a read error. The chain couples TRBV29-1 to TRBJ1-2; perhaps TRBD1 as D (5 bases). Germline V gene data show CDR1 as SQVTM and CDR2 as ANQGSEA. There are 11 residues in the CDR3. The CDR3 here is CSAVRGYSYTF. The CDR3 DNA follows: TGCAGCGCGGTGAGGGGCTATAGCTACACCTTC.